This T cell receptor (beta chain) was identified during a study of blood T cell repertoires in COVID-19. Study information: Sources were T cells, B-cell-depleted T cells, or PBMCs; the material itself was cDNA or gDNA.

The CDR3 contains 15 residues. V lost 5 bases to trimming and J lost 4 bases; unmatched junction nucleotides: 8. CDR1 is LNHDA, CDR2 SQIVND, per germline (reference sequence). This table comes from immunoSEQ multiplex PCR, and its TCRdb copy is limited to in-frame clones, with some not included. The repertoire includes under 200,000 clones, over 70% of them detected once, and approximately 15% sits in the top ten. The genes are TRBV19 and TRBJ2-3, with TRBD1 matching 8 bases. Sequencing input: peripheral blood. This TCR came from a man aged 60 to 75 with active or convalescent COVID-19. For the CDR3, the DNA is TGTGCCAGTAGTCAAAGGACAGGGTGGGCAGATACGCAGTATTTT. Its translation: CASSQRTGWADTQYF.